Following are 10 T cell receptor beta chains from one sample sequenced in a study of CXCR3-negative and CXCR3-positive naive CD8 T cells. General study points: When CXCR3-positive naive cells were set against CXCR3-negative naive cells, the former had more hydrophobic TRB CDR3s.

Their antigens remain unidentified. UMI-tagged TRB cDNA libraries were built via 5' RACE. Reprocessing the 5' RACE reads, TCRdb reports a single entry for every CDR3 protein and omits DNA. The table for this sample gives over 50,000 distinct CDR3 sequences. Source material: naive CXCR3+ CD8+ T cells from blood. Subset reported: CD45RO-CCR7+CD27+CD95- naive CD8+ T cells expressing CXCR3 (TNR3+). The receptors were sampled from a human donor in good health. Some clones in this sample may be carry-over from other donors' samples.

The chain is built from TRBV29-1 and TRBJ2-5; TCRdb's D call, TRBD1, is unchecked because there is no DNA. CDR1 SQVTM and CDR2 ANQGSEA come from the germline V gene. This CDR3 region has 16 residues. This chain's CDR3 is CSVGPRQGQGQETQYF.

J is TRBJ2-1 and V is TRBV4-3; the TCRdb call, TRBD1, lacks DNA for checking. Germline CDR1 and CDR2: LGHNA and YSLEER. The CDR3 has 15 amino acids. The CDR3 reads CASRRGVRGDNEQFF.

The chain employs TRBV20-1 and TRBJ2-7; the TRBD1 assignment by TCRdb is unverifiable without DNA. Germline V CDR1 and CDR2: DFQATT, SNEGSKA (reference sequence). The CDR3 extends over 18 amino acids. CDR3 loop: CSARDWGLAGGEAYEQYF.

The rearrangement links TRBV11-2 to TRBJ2-1; lacking DNA, the TRBD1 call made by TCRdb goes unchecked. The CDR3 length is 17 residues. Germline V gene lookup returns CDR1 SGHAT and CDR2 FQNNGV. The CDR3 loop is CASSLDRGALFYNEQFF.

The chain couples TRBV7-9 to TRBJ1-5; TCRdb selects TRBD1, and the lack of DNA leaves this call unchecked. CDR1 SEHNR and CDR2 FQNEAQ come from the germline V gene (reference sequence). The CDR3 loop spans 14 amino acids. The CDR3 spells CASSPDSFNQPQHF.

The chain has TRBV7-9 and TRBJ2-7; the TCRdb call, TRBD1, lacks DNA for checking. This CDR3 is 16 amino acids long. Germline loops: CDR1 SEHNR, CDR2 FQNEAQ (reference sequence). The CDR3 region is CASSTTVRESSYEQYF.

The chain couples TRBV5-1 to TRBJ2-1; TCRdb's assignment of TRBD2 cannot be checked, as there is no DNA. The CDR3 is 15 amino acids. Looked up from germline, CDR1 is SGHRS and CDR2 is YFSETQ. CDR3 region: CASSLVAGGFDEQFF.

V and J are TRBV7-2 and TRBJ2-5; TCRdb returns TRBD1, unconfirmable since there is no DNA. The CDR3 consists of 14 residues. Germline V gene lookup returns CDR1 SGHTA and CDR2 FQGNSA. The CDR3: CASSFTGQLETQYF.

V usage is TRBV7-3 and J usage is TRBJ2-3. Germline V gene sequence: CDR1 SGHTA, CDR2 FQGTGA. The CDR3 is 12 amino acids. CDR3 loop: CASSSGGDTQYF.

V gene TRBV12-3 or TRBV12-4 combines with J gene TRBJ1-2; TCRdb proposes TRBD1, but this gene call is untestable without DNA. The CDR3 totals 12 residues. This CDR3 is CASSSTRSGYTF.